This T cell receptor (beta chain) was retrieved from a study of STAT5B mutations in CD4+ large granular lymphocyte leukemia. As for this clone: Its target is unknown.

Study-level findings and limits: Main leukemic clonotypes were patient-specific, but under 30% appeared at low frequency elsewhere. Without putative leukemic clones, patient CD4-sorted repertoires remained more clonal than healthy CD4+ repertoires. Top patient clones used TRBV06 genes more often: 8/27 versus 2/35 in controls.

TCRdb keeps only in-frame clones here, not all; method: immunoSEQ multiplex PCR. The sample consists of about 35,000 clones, roughly 76% of them appearing once. CDR3 length: 15 residues. Germline CDR1 and CDR2: GTSNPN and SVGIG (reference sequence). Losses at the gene ends were 0 bases for V and 2 bases for J; bases not matched to a gene: 5. The V and J genes are TRBV30 and TRBJ2-5; 8 positions match TRBD1. The sequenced material came from CD4+ T cells from blood buffy coats. This sequence originates from a human donor in good health. Written as DNA, the CDR3 is TGTGCCTGGAGTGTCCAGGGGGCTAAACAAGAGACCCAGTACTTC. This sequence encodes CAWSVQGAKQETQYF.